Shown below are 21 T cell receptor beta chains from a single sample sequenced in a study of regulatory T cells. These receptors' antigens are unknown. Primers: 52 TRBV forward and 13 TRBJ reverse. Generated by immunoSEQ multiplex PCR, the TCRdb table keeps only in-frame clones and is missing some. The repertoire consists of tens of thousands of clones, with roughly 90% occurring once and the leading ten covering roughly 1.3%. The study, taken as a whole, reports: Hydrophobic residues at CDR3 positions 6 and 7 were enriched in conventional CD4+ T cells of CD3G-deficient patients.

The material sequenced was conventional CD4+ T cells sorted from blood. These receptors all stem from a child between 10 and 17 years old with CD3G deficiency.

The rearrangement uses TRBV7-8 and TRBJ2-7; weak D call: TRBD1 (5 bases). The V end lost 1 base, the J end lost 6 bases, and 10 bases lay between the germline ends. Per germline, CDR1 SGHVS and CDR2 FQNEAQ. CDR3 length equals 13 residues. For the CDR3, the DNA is TGTGCCAGCAGCTTAGGGCAGGGTGGCGAGCAGTACTTC. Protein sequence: CASSLGQGGEQYF.

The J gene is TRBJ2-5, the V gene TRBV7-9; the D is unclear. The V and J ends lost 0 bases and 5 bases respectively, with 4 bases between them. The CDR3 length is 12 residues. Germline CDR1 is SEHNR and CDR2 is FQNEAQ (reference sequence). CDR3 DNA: TGTGCCAGCAGCTTAGCAGGGGAGACCCAGTACTTC. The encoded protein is CASSLAGETQYF.

The CDR3: CASSGLGGTEAFF. Written as DNA, the CDR3 is TGTGCCAGCAGTGGGTTAGGGGGGACTGAAGCTTTCTTT. This rearrangement joins TRBV6-1 to TRBJ1-1, with D perhaps matching TRBD1 (6 bases). Germline lookup yields CDR1 MNHNS and CDR2 SASEGT. V was clipped by 4 bases and J by 5 bases, with 11 bases between them. This CDR3 region has 13 residues.

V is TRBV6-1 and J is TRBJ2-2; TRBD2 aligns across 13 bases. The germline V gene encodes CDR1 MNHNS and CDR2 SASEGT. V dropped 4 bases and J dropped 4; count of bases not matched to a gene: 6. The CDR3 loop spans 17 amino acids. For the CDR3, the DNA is TGTGCCAGCAGTGCACTAGCGGGAGGGCCGGGCACCGGGGAGCTGTTTTTT. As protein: CASSALAGGPGTGELFF.

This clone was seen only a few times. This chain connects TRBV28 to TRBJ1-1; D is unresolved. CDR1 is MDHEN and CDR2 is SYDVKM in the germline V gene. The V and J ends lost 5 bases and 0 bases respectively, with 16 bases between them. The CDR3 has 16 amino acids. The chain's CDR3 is CASSPIWTGMNTEAFF. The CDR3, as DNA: TGTGCCAGCAGTCCAATTTGGACGGGGATGAACACTGAAGCTTTCTTT. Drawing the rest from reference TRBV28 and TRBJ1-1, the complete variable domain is DVKVTQSSRYLVKRTGEKVFLECVQDMDHENMFWYRQDPGLGLRLIYFSYDVKMKEKGDIPEGYSVSREKKERFSLILESASTNQTSMYLCASSPIWTGMNTEAFFGQGTRLTVV.

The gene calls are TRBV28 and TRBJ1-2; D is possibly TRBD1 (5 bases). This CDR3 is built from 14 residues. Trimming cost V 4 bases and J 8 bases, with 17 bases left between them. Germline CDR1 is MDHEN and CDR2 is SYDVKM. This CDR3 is CASSWGRVRGGYTF. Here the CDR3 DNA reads TGTGCCAGCAGTTGGGGACGGGTTCGAGGGGGCTACACCTTC.

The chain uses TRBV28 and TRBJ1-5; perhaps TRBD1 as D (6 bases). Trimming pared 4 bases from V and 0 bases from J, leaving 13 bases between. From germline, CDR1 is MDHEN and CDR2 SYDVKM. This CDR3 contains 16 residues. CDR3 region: CASSWGALASNQPQHF. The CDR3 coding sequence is TGTGCCAGCAGTTGGGGGGCTTTAGCTAGCAATCAGCCCCAGCATTTT.

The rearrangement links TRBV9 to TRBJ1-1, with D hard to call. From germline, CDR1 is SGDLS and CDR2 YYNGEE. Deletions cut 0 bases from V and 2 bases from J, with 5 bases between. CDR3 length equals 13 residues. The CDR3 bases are TGTGCCAGCAGCGTAGGCACAAACACTGAAGCTTTCTTT. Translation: CASSVGTNTEAFF.

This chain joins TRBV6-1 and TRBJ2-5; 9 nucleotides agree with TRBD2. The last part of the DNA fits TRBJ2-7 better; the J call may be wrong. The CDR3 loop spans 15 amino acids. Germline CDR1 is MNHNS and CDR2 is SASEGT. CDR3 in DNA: TGTGCCAGCAGGCCTGGACTAGCGTACTCCTACGAGCAGTACTTC. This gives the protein CASRPGLAYSYEQYF.

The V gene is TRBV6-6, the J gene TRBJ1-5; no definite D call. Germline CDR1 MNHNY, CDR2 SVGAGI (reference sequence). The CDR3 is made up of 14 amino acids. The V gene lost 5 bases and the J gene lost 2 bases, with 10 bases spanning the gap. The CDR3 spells CASSGIGGNQPQHF. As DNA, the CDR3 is TGTGCCAGCAGTGGAATAGGAGGCAATCAGCCCCAGCATTTT.

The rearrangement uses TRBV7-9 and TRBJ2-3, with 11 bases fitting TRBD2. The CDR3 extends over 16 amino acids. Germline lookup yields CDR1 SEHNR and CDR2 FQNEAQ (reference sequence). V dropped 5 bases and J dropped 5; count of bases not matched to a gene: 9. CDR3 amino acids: CASSLQTSGKVDTQYF. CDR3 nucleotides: TGTGCCAGCAGCCTCCAGACTAGCGGGAAGGTAGATACGCAGTATTTT.

This CDR3 reads CSARGGEKLFF. In DNA, the CDR3 is TGCAGTGCTAGAGGAGGTGAAAAACTGTTTTTT. The gene calls are TRBV20-1 and TRBJ1-4, with unresolved D. From germline, CDR1 is DFQATT and CDR2 SNEGSKA (reference sequence). This CDR3 has 11 amino acids. V lost 1 base and J 7 bases, leaving 4 bases between the germline ends.

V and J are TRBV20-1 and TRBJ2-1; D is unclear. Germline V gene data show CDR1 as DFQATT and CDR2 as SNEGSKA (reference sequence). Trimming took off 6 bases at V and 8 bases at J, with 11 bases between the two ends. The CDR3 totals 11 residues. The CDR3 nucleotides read TGCAGTGCCCGTTGGCGACATGAGCAGTTCTTC. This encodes CSARWRHEQFF.

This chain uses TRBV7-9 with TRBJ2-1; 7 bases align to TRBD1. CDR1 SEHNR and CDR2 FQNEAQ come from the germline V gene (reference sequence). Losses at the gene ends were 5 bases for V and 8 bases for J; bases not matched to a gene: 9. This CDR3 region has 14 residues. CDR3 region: CASSLGTVGDEQFF. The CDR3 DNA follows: TGTGCCAGCAGCCTGGGGACAGTAGGCGATGAGCAGTTCTTC.

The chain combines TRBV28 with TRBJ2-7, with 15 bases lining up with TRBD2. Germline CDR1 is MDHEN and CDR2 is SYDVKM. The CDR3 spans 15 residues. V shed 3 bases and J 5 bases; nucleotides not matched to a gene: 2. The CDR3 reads CASSFRTSGRDEQYF. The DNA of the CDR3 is TGTGCCAGCAGTTTCCGGACTAGCGGGAGGGACGAGCAGTACTTC.

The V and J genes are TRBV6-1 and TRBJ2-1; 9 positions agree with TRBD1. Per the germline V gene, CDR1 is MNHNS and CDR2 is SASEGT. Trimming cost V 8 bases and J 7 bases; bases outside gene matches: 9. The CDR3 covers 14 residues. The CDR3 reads CASETGGAQNEQFF. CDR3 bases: TGTGCCAGCGAAACAGGGGGCGCACAAAATGAGCAGTTCTTC.

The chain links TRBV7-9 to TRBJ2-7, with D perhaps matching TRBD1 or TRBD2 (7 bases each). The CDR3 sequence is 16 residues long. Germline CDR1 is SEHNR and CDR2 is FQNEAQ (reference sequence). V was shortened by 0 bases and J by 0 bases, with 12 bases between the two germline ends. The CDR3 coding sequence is TGTGCCAGCAGCTTAGCGAAGCGGGACAGCTCCTACGAGCAGTACTTC. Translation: CASSLAKRDSSYEQYF.

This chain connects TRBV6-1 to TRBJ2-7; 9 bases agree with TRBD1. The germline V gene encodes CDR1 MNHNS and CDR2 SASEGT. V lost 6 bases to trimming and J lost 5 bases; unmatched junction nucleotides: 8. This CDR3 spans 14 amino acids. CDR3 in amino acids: CASSAWTGVDEQYF. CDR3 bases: TGTGCCAGCAGCGCTTGGACAGGGGTGGACGAGCAGTACTTC.

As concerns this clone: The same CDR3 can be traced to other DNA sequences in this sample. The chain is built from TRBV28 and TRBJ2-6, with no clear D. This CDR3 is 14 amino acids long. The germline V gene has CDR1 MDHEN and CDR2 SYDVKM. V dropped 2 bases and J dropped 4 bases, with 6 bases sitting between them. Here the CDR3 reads CASSLRSGANVLTF. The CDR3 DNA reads TGTGCCAGCAGTTTACGGTCAGGGGCCAACGTCCTGACTTTC.

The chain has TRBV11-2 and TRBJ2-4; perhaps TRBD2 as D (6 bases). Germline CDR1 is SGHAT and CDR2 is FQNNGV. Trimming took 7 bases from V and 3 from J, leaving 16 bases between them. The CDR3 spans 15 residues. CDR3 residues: CASKNSGTGKNIQYF. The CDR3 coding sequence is TGTGCCAGCAAGAACTCCGGGACTGGCAAAAACATTCAGTACTTC.

The CDR3 DNA reads as TGCGCCAGCTCGATGCGTTCACAAAGTCGGGCCAACGTCCTGACTTTC. Encoded protein: CASSMRSQSRANVLTF. V gene TRBV5-1 combines with J gene TRBJ2-6; unclear D gene. Germline CDR1 SGHRS, CDR2 YFSETQ. V gave up 7 bases and J gave up 5 bases, with 19 bases separating them. The CDR3 runs to 16 residues.